The sequence of this T cell receptor (beta chain) was determined in a study of cytomegalovirus exposure and HLA in healthy donors. Germline loops: CDR1 SGHTA, CDR2 FQGNSA. The CDR3 runs 15 residues. V lost 3 bases to trimming and J lost 4 bases; unmatched junction nucleotides: 4. The PCR contained 60 Vbeta and 13 Jbeta primers. The assay was immunoSEQ multiplex PCR, and TCRdb's table has in-frame clones only and misses some. The sample includes about 120,000 clones, around 72% of them seen just once. Study-wide findings and caveats: Among TCR beta chains, those listed as cytomegalovirus-associated numbered some 170. Association of a missense DCLRE1C variant with TCR beta V- and J-gene trimming was reported in a later analysis. A later analysis by the authors found several of the most significant clusters apparently linked to common viral pathogens.

Remarks on this clone: Its antigen is unknown.

This sequence joins TRBV7-2 and TRBJ2-2, with 8 nucleotides matching TRBD2. The specimen was PBMCs. The TCR sequence derives from a man aged 25 to 40 in good health and CMV-seronegative. In DNA, the CDR3 is TGTGCCAGCAGCTTTAGCGGGGCCTCCACCGGGGAGCTGTTTTTT. The encoded protein is CASSFSGASTGELFF.